This T cell receptor beta chain emerged from a study of shared clonotypes between healthy human individuals. Overall study: CD4 naive and memory got three plates each, CD8 naive two, CD8 memory one.

Libraries were prepared by immunoSEQ multiplex PCR; TCRdb keeps only in-frame clonotypes and omits some of them. The sample lists approximately 500,000 clones, 95% to 97% occurring once. Study-level results: It was anticipated that sequencing depth would influence how many clonotypes donors shared. Though the depth was large, rarefaction showed that sorted-subset sequencing was incomplete. Generation probabilities of non-shared clonotypes were lower (relative to those shared by all four donors).

Details on this clone: Its antigen is currently unknown.

The CDR3 extends over 14 amino acids. V was clipped by 0 bases and J by 2 bases, with 8 bases between them. Germline V gives CDR1 SGHDT, CDR2 YYEEEE. Sample: naive CD4+ T cells sorted from blood. Subset here: CD45RA+ positively selected. The chain links TRBV5-6 to TRBJ2-5; no clear D gene. The source of this sequence is a woman under 40 in good health. The CDR3 nucleotides read TGTGCCAGCAGCTTGGAACAGCTACAAGAGACCCAGTACTTC. Translated: CASSLEQLQETQYF.